This T cell receptor beta chain was retrieved from a study of early T cells in non-severe SARS-CoV-2 infection. Study-wide background: Unsorted whole blood bulk RNA was sequenced, with unpaired chains.

The CDR3 runs to 14 residues. V shed 8 bases, J shed 3 bases, and the junction held 5 bases outside the gene matches. In germline, CDR1 is MNHEY, CDR2 SMNVEV (reference sequence). Study-wide findings and caveats: Comparison of clonotypes with VDJdb favored anti-spike CD8 responses while missing private and CD4 specificities.

This clonotype was seen more than once but under ten times. Its target is not known. Individual cDNA molecules were tagged with unique molecular identifiers, the study reported. TCRdb re-called the 5' RACE reads through MiXCR, storing one row per CDR3 protein. This sample has tens of thousands of distinct CDR3 sequences, with approximately 15% found just once. The V call is TRBV27, the J call TRBJ2-1, with 9 positions matching TRBD2. The sequence was collected from an adult who was a healthcare worker with PCR-confirmed SARS-CoV-2 infection or an uninfected control (not recorded which). The specimen was whole blood, collected at baseline. This CDR3 reads CASQPAGGYNEQFF. DNA of the CDR3: TGTGCCAGCCAACCAGCGGGGGGCTACAATGAGCAGTTCTTC.